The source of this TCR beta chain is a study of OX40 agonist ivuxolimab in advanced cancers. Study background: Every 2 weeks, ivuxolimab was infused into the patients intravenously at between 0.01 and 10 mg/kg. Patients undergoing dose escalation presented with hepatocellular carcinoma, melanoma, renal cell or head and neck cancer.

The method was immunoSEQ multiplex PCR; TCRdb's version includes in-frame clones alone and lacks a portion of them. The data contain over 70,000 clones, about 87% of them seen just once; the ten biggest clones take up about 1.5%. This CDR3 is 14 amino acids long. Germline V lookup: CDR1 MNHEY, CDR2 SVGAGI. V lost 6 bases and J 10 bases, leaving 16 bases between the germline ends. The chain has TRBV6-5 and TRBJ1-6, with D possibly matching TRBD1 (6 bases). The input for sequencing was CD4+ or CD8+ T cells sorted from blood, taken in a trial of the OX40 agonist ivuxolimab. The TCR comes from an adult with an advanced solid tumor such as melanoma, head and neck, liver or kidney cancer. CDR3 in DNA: TGTGCCAGCAGGCTGACAGGCCCCGGGTCACCCCTCCACTTT. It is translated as CASRLTGPGSPLHF.